This T cell receptor (beta chain) came from a study of molecular identifiers for immune sequencing clone quantification. Overall study findings and caveats: Jurkat TCR RNA spiked in from one cell reportedly remained identifiable amid 970,000 or so naive cells.

TCRdb re-analysed the PCR reads in MiXCR, keeping a single row per CDR3 protein. The sample shows 550,000 to 750,000 distinct CDR3 sequences, just under 20% of them seen only once. Germline loops: CDR1 MNHEY, CDR2 SVGAGI. The CDR3 totals 15 residues. V dropped 6 bases and J dropped 5; count of bases not matched to a gene: 11. This clonotype came up a few times. Antigen unknown. Source material for naive CD8 libraries was roughly 20,000 to 1,100,000 sorted cells, with 10%, 30% or 50% RNA. J is TRBJ2-7 and V is TRBV6-5; 9 positions agree with TRBD1. This clonotype was sampled from a human donor in good health. Some libraries in this study had Jurkat cell RNA spiked in. The sequenced sample was naive CD8+ T cells from blood, with Jurkat cell RNA spiked in. This sample's subset: FACS-sorted CD8+CD4-CCR7+CD45RA+ naive T cells. The CDR3: CASSSAGQGSDEQYF. The CDR3 DNA follows: TGTGCCAGCAGCTCGGCGGGACAGGGAAGTGACGAGCAGTACTTC.